Listed below are T cell receptor beta chains from one sample, sequenced in a study of control samples from healthy donors and cancer patients. Profiling relied on immunoSEQ multiplex PCR, and the TCRdb table lists in-frame clones only, not all of them. The sample holds some 160,000 clones, about 94% seen once. Source material: blood. The receptors originated from a woman in her thirties or forties in good health. The CDR3 runs from the conserved cysteine through the conserved F or W. Fields, in order: D gene, clone size, V gene, J gene, CDR3 protein, CDR3 DNA. A D gene is named only where the DNA matches it firmly. Expanded clones get a size class; other rows say once, few or many, or leave the size out.

-,-,TRBV27,TRBJ2-7,CASSDYDRSYEQYF,TGTGCCAGCAGTGATTACGACAGATCCTACGAGCAGTACTTC
-,-,TRBV7-2,TRBJ1-5,CASSLAIGGDQPQHF,TGTGCCAGCAGCTTAGCGATCGGGGGCGACCAGCCCCAGCATTTT
TRBD2,-,TRBV5-4,TRBJ2-3,CASSPGGVLTDTQYF,TGTGCCAGCAGCCCGGGGGGGGTTCTCACAGATACGCAGTATTTT
-,-,TRBV19,TRBJ1-1,CASNGGRGTEAFF,TGTGCCAGTAACGGGGGCAGGGGCACTGAAGCTTTCTTT
-,-,TRBV15,TRBJ1-1,CATSRVKIAFF,TGTGCCACCAGCAGAGTGAAAATAGCTTTCTTT
-,-,TRBV7-3,TRBJ2-1,CASSLNGPPYNEQFF,TGTGCCAGCAGCTTAAACGGGCCGCCCTACAATGAGCAGTTCTTC
TRBD1,-,TRBV28,TRBJ2-7,CASSPGQVAPEQYF,TGTGCCAGCAGCCCAGGACAGGTCGCGCCCGAGCAGTACTTC
-,once,TRBV15,TRBJ1-3,CATSRYGQSGNTIYF,TGTGCCACCAGCAGGTACGGACAGTCAGGAAACACCATATATTTT
TRBD1,-,TRBV11-2,TRBJ1-4,CASSKDRNEKLFF,TGTGCCAGCAGCAAGGACAGGAATGAAAAACTGTTTTTT
-,-,TRBV6-2/TRBV6-3,TRBJ1-6,CASSYYAPENSPLHF,TGTGCCAGCAGTTACTATGCGCCAGAGAATTCACCCCTCCACTTT
TRBD1,-,TRBV7-8,TRBJ2-7,CASSSPGQGAGEQYF,TGTGCCAGCAGCTCGCCGGGACAGGGGGCTGGTGAGCAGTACTTC
-,-,TRBV3-1/TRBV3-2,TRBJ1-1,CASTEAFF,TGTGCCAGCACTGAAGCTTTCTTT
-,-,TRBV19,TRBJ1-5,CASSIPGQPQHF,TGTGCCAGTAGTATCCCCGGTCAGCCCCAGCATTTT
TRBD2,-,TRBV24-1,TRBJ2-3,CATSDSSGRGGRDTQYF,TGTGCCACCAGTGATTCTTCAGGGCGGGGGGGCCGAGATACGCAGTATTTT
-,once,TRBV9,TRBJ2-3,CASSVSGVTDTQYF,TGTGCCAGCAGCGTTTCGGGAGTCACAGATACGCAGTATTTT
TRBD1,-,TRBV2,TRBJ1-1,CASSATGWTEAFF,TGTGCCAGCAGTGCGACAGGGTGGACTGAAGCTTTCTTT
-,-,TRBV9,TRBJ1-1,CASSLGQEDTEAFF,TGTGCCAGCAGCCTAGGACAAGAGGACACTGAAGCTTTCTTT
TRBD1,-,TRBV7-9,TRBJ1-1,CASSPGGAEAFF,TGTGCCAGCAGTCCAGGGGGAGCTGAAGCTTTCTTT
-,-,TRBV27,TRBJ1-2,CASRATGLNYGYTF,TGTGCCAGCAGGGCGACAGGATTAAATTATGGCTACACCTTC
-,-,TRBV28,TRBJ2-7,CASSLLNTNYEQYF,TGTGCCAGCAGTTTATTGAACACAAACTACGAGCAGTACTTC
-,-,TRBV11-2,TRBJ2-5,CASSLGSKETQYF,TGTGCCAGCAGCTTAGGGTCGAAAGAGACCCAGTACTTC
TRBD2,once,TRBV7-8,TRBJ2-3,CASSFRPRLAGTDTQYF,TGTGCCAGCAGTTTCCGACCCCGACTAGCGGGCACAGATACGCAGTATTTT
-,-,TRBV7-3,TRBJ1-1,CASSSTRNTEAFF,TGTGCCAGCAGCTCTACAAGGAACACTGAAGCTTTCTTT
-,-,TRBV5-1,TRBJ1-1,CASSPQGVNTEAFF,TGCGCCAGCAGCCCGCAAGGGGTGAACACTGAAGCTTTCTTT
-,-,TRBV7-2,TRBJ1-2,CASRSYYGYTF,TGTGCCAGCAGGAGCTACTATGGCTACACCTTC
-,-,TRBV6-5,TRBJ1-5,CASSRGQNQPQHF,TGTGCCAGCAGTCGCGGACAGAATCAGCCCCAGCATTTT
-,-,TRBV9,TRBJ1-1,CASSVADNTEAFF,TGTGCCAGCAGCGTAGCTGATAACACTGAAGCTTTCTTT
-,-,TRBV4-3,TRBJ1-1,CASSQEGTIAEAFF,TGCGCCAGCAGCCAAGAGGGGACGATCGCTGAAGCTTTCTTT
-,-,TRBV27,TRBJ1-1,CASSTSRRNTEAFF,TGTGCCAGCAGCACGTCGCGACGGAACACTGAAGCTTTCTTT
-,-,TRBV11-3,TRBJ2-6,CASSHRTTGANVLTF,TGTGCCAGCAGCCATCGGACAACTGGGGCCAACGTCCTGACTTTC
-,-,TRBV9,TRBJ1-1,CASSAALSDREAFF,TGTGCCAGCAGCGCTGCCTTGAGTGACAGGGAAGCTTTCTTT
TRBD2,once,TRBV9,TRBJ2-3,CASSVGLADILSTDTQYF,TGTGCCAGCAGCGTCGGACTAGCGGATATACTAAGCACAGATACGCAGTATTTT
-,-,TRBV7-9,TRBJ1-1,CASSLVSGNTEAFF,TGTGCCAGCAGCTTAGTGAGCGGAAACACTGAAGCTTTCTTT
-,-,TRBV6-4,TRBJ2-1,CASSDFWSSEQFF,TGTGCCAGCAGTGACTTTTGGTCATCAGAGCAGTTCTTC
-,-,TRBV7-2,TRBJ2-5,CASSRVGRQETQYF,TGTGCCAGCAGCCGGGTTGGTAGGCAAGAGACCCAGTACTTC
TRBD1,few,TRBV19,TRBJ2-7,CASSMGQGVYEQYF,TGTGCCAGTAGTATGGGACAGGGGGTTTACGAGCAGTACTTC
-,-,TRBV11-2,TRBJ2-7,CASSPDRSYEQYF,TGTGCCAGCAGCCCTGACAGGTCCTACGAGCAGTACTTC
TRBD1,-,TRBV28,TRBJ1-2,CASSLYSGQGNGYTF,TGTGCCAGCAGTCTGTACTCGGGACAGGGAAATGGCTACACCTTC
-,-,TRBV12-5,TRBJ2-3,CASGLPQGASASTDTQYF,TGTGCTAGTGGTTTGCCCCAAGGAGCCAGCGCGAGCACAGATACGCAGTATTTT
-,-,TRBV10-3,TRBJ2-7,CAIHFTYEQYF,TGTGCCATCCACTTTACCTACGAGCAGTACTTC
-,-,TRBV4-2,TRBJ1-3,CASSQEQFSGNTIYF,TGTGCCAGCAGCCAAGAGCAGTTCTCTGGAAACACCATATATTTT
TRBD1,-,TRBV11-2,TRBJ2-3,CASSFGQGKDTQYF,TGTGCCAGCAGCTTCGGACAGGGGAAAGATACGCAGTATTTT
TRBD1,-,TRBV10-3,TRBJ2-7,CAIRKTGGFYEQYF,TGTGCCATCAGAAAGACAGGGGGTTTCTACGAGCAGTACTTC
-,-,TRBV19,TRBJ1-6,CASRGRPWSSYNSPLHF,TGTGCCAGCCGAGGGCGCCCATGGAGCTCCTATAATTCACCCCTCCACTTT
-,-,TRBV6-5,TRBJ1-1,CASAGIYPNTEAFF,TGTGCCAGCGCAGGGATTTACCCGAACACTGAAGCTTTCTTT
-,-,TRBV7-2,TRBJ2-7,CASSPPGFYEQYF,TGTGCCAGCAGCCCACCCGGGTTCTACGAGCAGTACTTC
-,-,TRBV10-3,TRBJ1-1,CAISERRQGNTEAFF,TGTGCCATCAGTGAGAGAAGGCAGGGAAACACTGAAGCTTTCTTT
-,-,TRBV15,TRBJ1-5,CATSRGDGNQPQHF,TGTGCCACCAGCAGAGGGGACGGCAATCAGCCCCAGCATTTT
-,-,TRBV6-1,TRBJ1-1,CASSEGPYTEAFF,TGTGCCAGCAGTGAAGGGCCGTACACTGAAGCTTTCTTT
TRBD2,once,TRBV7-3,TRBJ2-1,CASSLSGGSYNEQFF,TGTGCCAGCAGCTTGAGCGGGGGATCCTACAATGAGCAGTTCTTC
TRBD1,-,TRBV6-5,TRBJ1-6,CASRDRMDSPLHF,TGTGCCAGCAGGGACAGGATGGATTCACCCCTCCACTTT
-,-,TRBV6-4,TRBJ1-1,CASSVSMNTEAFF,TGTGCCAGCAGTGTCAGTATGAACACTGAAGCTTTCTTT
-,-,TRBV18,TRBJ2-7,CASSLMGTSGALETYEQYF,TGTGCCAGCTCCCTAATGGGGACATCGGGAGCCTTAGAGACCTACGAGCAGTACTTC
-,-,TRBV27,TRBJ1-1,CASSLTSQNTEAFF,TGTGCCAGCAGTTTAACAAGCCAGAACACTGAAGCTTTCTTT
-,-,TRBV9,TRBJ2-6,CASSVLSGSSGANVLTF,TGTGCCAGCAGCGTCCTTTCGGGAAGTTCGGGGGCCAACGTCCTGACTTTC